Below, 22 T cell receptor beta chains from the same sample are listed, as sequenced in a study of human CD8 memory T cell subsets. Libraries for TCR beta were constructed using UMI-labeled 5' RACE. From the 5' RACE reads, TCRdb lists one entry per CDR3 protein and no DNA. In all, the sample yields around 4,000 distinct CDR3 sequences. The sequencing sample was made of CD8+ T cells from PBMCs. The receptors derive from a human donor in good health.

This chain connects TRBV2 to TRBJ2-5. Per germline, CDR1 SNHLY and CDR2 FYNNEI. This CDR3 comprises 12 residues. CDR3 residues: CASGRDPETQYF.

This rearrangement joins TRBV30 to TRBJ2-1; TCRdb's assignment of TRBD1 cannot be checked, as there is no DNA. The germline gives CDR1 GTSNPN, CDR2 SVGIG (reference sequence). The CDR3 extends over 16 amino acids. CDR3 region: CAWRVGGLYSYNEQFF.

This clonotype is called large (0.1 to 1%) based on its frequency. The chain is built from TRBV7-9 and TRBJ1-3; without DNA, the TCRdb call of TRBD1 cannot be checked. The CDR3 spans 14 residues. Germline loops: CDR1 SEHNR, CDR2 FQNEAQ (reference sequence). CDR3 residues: CASSSRTGHDTIYF.

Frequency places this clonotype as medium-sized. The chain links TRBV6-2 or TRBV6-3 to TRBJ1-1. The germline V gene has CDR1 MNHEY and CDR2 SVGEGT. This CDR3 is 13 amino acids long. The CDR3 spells CASSRNGGTEAFF.

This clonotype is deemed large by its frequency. CDR3 in amino acids: CASSWEVTEAFF. The chain is built from TRBV28 and TRBJ1-1. Germline-derived CDR1 and CDR2 are MDHEN and SYDVKM. The CDR3 is 12 residues long.

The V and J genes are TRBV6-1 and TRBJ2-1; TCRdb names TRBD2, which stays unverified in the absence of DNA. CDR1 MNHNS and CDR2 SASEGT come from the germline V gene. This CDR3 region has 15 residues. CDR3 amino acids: CASSEASGGYNEQFF.

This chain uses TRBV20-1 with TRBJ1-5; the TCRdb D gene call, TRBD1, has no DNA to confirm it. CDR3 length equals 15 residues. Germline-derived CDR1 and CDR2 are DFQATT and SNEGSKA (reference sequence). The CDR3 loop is CSARDLDRSSQPQHF.

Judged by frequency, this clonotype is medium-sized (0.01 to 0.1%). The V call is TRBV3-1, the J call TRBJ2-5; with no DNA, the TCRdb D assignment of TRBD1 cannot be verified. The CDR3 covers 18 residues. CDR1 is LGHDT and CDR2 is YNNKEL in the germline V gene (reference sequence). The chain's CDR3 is CASSQDATGGISYETQYF.

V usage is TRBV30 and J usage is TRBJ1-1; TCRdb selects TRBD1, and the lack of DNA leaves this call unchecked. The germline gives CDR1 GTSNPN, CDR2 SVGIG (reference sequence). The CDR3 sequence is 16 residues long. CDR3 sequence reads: CAWSVHQGPSSPEAFF. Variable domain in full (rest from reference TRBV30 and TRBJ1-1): SQTIHQWPATLVQPVGSPLSLECTVEGTSNPNLYWYRQAAGRGLQLLFYSVGIGQISSEVPQNLSASRPQDRQFILSSKKLLLSDSGFYLCAWSVHQGPSSPEAFFGQGTRLTVV.

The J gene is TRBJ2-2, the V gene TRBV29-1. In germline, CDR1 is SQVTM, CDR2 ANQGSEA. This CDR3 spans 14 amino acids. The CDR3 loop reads CSVELGGSTGELFF.

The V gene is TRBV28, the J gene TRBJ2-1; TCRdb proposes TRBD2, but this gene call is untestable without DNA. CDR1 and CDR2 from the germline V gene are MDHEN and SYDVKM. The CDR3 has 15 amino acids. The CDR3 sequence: CASSPGLADPLGQFF.

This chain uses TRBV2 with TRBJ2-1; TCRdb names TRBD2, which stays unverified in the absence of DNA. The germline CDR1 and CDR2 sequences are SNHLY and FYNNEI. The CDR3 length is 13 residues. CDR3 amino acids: CASMAGEGDEQFF.

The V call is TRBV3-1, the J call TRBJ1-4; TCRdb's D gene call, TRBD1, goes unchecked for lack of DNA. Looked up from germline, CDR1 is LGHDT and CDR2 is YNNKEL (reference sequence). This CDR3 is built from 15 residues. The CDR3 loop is CASSPGQGDNEKLFF.

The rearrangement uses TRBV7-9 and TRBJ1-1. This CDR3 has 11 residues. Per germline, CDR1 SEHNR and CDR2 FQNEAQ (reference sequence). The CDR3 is CASSFDTEAFF.

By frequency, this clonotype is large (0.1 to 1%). This CDR3 is CSVDRAGDINFYNEQFF. The rearrangement uses TRBV29-1 and TRBJ2-1; with no DNA, the TCRdb D assignment of TRBD1 cannot be verified. Germline-derived CDR1 and CDR2 are SQVTM and ANQGSEA. The CDR3 is 17 residues long.

The CDR3 sequence: CASSLPLNASSGTYEQYF. The chain recombines TRBV7-9 with TRBJ2-7; TCRdb's assignment of TRBD2 cannot be checked, as there is no DNA. Per the germline V gene, CDR1 is SEHNR and CDR2 is FQNEAQ (reference sequence). The CDR3 consists of 18 residues. The variable domain in full, completed from reference TRBV7-9 and TRBJ2-7, reads DTGVSQNPRHKITKRGQNVTFRCDPISEHNRLYWYRQTLGQGPEFLTYFQNEAQLEKSRLLSDRFSAERPKGSFSTLEIQRTEQGDSAMYLCASSLPLNASSGTYEQYFGPGTRLTVT.

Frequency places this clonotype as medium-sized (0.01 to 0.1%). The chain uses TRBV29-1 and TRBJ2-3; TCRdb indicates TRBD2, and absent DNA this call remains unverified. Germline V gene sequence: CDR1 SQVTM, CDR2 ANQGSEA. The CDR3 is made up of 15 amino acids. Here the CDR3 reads CSAEGEDGAMDTQYF.

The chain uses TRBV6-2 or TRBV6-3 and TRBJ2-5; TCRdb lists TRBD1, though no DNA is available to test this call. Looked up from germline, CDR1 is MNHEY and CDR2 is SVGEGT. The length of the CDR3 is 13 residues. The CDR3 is CASSYAVRGSQYF.

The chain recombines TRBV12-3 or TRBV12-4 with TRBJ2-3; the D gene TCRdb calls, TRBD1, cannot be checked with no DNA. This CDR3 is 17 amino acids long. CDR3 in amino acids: CASSDEYRGRDTDTQYF.

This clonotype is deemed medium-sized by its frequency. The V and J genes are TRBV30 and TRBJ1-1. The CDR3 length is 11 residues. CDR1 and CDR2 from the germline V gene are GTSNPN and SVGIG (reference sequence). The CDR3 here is CARVENTEAFF.

The CDR3: CASSRASNSPLHF. The chain carries TRBV12-3 or TRBV12-4 and TRBJ1-6. This CDR3 has 13 residues.

The CDR3 spells CATNPQGRYEQYF. V gene TRBV24-1 combines with J gene TRBJ2-7; TCRdb lists TRBD1, though no DNA is available to test this call. Germline V gene data show CDR1 as KGHDR and CDR2 as SFDVKD. The CDR3 contains 13 residues.